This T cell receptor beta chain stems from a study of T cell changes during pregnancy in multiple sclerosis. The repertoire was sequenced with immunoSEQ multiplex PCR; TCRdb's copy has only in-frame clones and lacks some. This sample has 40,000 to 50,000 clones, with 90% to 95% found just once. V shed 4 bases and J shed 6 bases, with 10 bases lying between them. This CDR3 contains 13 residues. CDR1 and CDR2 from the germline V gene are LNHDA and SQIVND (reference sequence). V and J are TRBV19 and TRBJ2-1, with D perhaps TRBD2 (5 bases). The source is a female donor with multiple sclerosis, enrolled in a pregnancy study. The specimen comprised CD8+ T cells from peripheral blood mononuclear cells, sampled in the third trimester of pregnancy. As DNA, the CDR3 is TGTGCCAGTAGTACTCTCGGACTCAATGAGCAGTTCTTC. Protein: CASSTLGLNEQFF.